The present entry profiles one TCR beta chain with its context. In its sample, this clone was seen once. Its target antigen remains unknown. Base qualities are missing; no much larger clone stands one base away. Each collaborating institution followed its own protocols to collect whole blood in K2EDTA tubes. Collaborator samples were shipped for TCRbeta analysis as frozen whole blood, isolated PBMCs, or DNA extracted from either sample type. The sample belongs to a study of blood T cell repertoires in COVID-19 (TCRdb year 2020). About the full investigation: Samples covering the acute and convalescent phases of COVID-19 were provided by collaborators in the United States, Italy and Spain. The samples were drawn from the first 160 participants of the ongoing ImmuneRACE study and from 1,254 subjects provided by 6 global collaborators. Where available, HLA class I and class II types were obtained from metadata supplied by the sample provider rather than from assay-based typing. Nearly every sample came with metadata listing a de-identified subject ID, COVID-19 status, age in years and sex. The repertoires were released in a freely available public database intended as a resource for research on the immune response to SARS-CoV-2. The material from the prospective study consisted of cDNA or gDNA derived from T cells, B-cell-depleted T cells, or PBMCs. The dataset comprised deeply sampled blood TCRbeta repertoires from subjects exposed to, actively infected with, or recovered from COVID-19. Overall study outcomes, separate from this receptor: Clinical and demographic metadata were provided uncurated, with the amount varying by source and participant.

The immunoSEQ Assay, a bias-controlled multiplex PCR, was used to amplify TCRbeta CDR3 regions from genomic DNA. Turning to the authors' computational methods: The number of nucleated cells in each sample was estimated by amplification of reference gene primers within the assay. To quantify the absolute abundance of each unique TCRbeta CDR3 rearrangement, sequence reads were collapsed and filtered. For each sample, productive Simpson clonality was calculated as the square root of Simpson's diversity index across productive rearrangements. The clones in this table, taken by TCRdb from immuneACCESS, are in-frame only. Not every clone is retained; where verified, under half of the shortfall comes from an unresolved V gene, and the cause of the rest is unknown. V, J and clone size derive from that table, while D and trimming were established from the DNA sequence. This sample comprises some 530,000 clones, over 75% of them detected only once. In total, the top ten clones hold 3% to 4% of the sample.

V is pared back by 0 bases and J by 4 bases, with 10 bases lying between the germline termini. From the cysteine up to the phenylalanine, the CDR3 has a length of 15 residues. Kept here is only the CDR3 DNA, which spans 45 bases and is read in frame from base 1. The germline V gene (reference sequence) yields GTSNPN for CDR1 and SVGIG for CDR2. The sample taken for sequencing was peripheral blood. The sequence links TRBV30 to TRBJ2-6, and perhaps TRBD1 as D gene, on 6 matching bases. This receptor was obtained from a human donor in a cohort sampled during active COVID-19. The CDR3 loop reads CAWSVQGAGANVLTF. The nucleotides are TGTGCCTGGAGTGTACAGGGAGCAGGGGCCAACGTCCTGACTTTC.